This TCR beta chain originates from a study of Graves' ophthalmopathy and Graves' hyperthyroidism. RNA transcripts yielded amplified TCR beta CDR3 regions. RT-PCR with HTBI primers came first, then second-round multiplex PCR. TCRdb redid the calling of the multiplex PCR reads with MiXCR, one entry per CDR3 protein. The sample consists of under 200,000 distinct CDR3 sequences, 30% to 45% of them appearing once. Trimming took 6 bases from V and 8 from J; bases not matched to a gene: 15. The CDR3 is made up of 15 amino acids. Germline lookup yields CDR1 MNHEY and CDR2 SVGEGT. This clonotype showed up many times.

The sequenced sample was peripheral blood. This TCR came from a middle-aged woman with Graves' ophthalmopathy. This chain uses TRBV6-2 or TRBV6-3 with TRBJ1-2; 7 nucleotides match TRBD1. CDR3 sequence: CASSQRTGKKGGYTF. The DNA of the CDR3 is TGTGCCAGCAGCCAGCGGACAGGCAAAAAGGGGGGCTACACCTTC.